These 25 T cell receptor beta chains came from one sample sequenced in a study of blood T cell repertoires in COVID-19. Libraries were prepared by immunoSEQ multiplex PCR; TCRdb keeps only in-frame clonotypes and omits some of them. The table shows roughly 86,000 clones, with 90% to 95% occurring only once. Sequenced sample: peripheral blood. Receptors originate from a woman in her fifties or sixties in a cohort sampled during active COVID-19.

This sequence joins TRBV5-5 and TRBJ2-7; unclear D gene. The V end was cut by 0 bases, the J end by 3 bases, with 13 bases between. There are 15 residues in the CDR3. From germline, CDR1 is SGHKS and CDR2 YYEKEE (reference sequence). Written as DNA, the CDR3 is TGTGCCAGCAGCTTGGAGCAGGCTCGTAGCTACGAGCAGTACTTC. Protein: CASSLEQARSYEQYF.

The chain has TRBV18 and TRBJ1-1; 8 bases agree with TRBD1. CDR1 and CDR2 from the germline V gene are KGHSH and LQKENI. The CDR3 is made up of 18 amino acids. Unmatched junction bases numbered 16, after V lost 2 bases and J lost 5 bases. The CDR3 nucleotides are TGTGCCAGCTCACCATTTGAAGGACAGGGCATTTCGGGGACTGAAGCTTTCTTT. This translates into CASSPFEGQGISGTEAFF.

This clone turned up a few times. CDR3 sequence: CASSQNRGPYSPLHF. As DNA, the CDR3 is TGTGCCAGCAGCCAGAACAGGGGGCCGTATTCACCCCTCCACTTT. The rearrangement links TRBV14 to TRBJ1-6; 9 bases agree with TRBD1. This CDR3 contains 15 residues. Germline V gene data show CDR1 as SGHDN and CDR2 as FVKESK. Germline trimming cut 3 bases from V and 8 bases from J; bases unmatched to any gene: 5.

The chain couples TRBV5-6 to TRBJ1-1; tentatively, D is TRBD1 (5 bases). Germline-derived CDR1 and CDR2 are SGHDT and YYEEEE. Trimming removed 2 bases from V and 0 bases from J, with 14 bases in between. This CDR3 region has 16 residues. CDR3 region: CASSFAGGEVNTEAFF. In DNA form, the CDR3 reads TGTGCCAGCAGCTTTGCTGGAGGGGAGGTGAACACTGAAGCTTTCTTT.

The chain carries TRBV7-3 and TRBJ2-3, with D perhaps matching TRBD2 (6 bases). Germline CDR1 SGHTA, CDR2 FQGTGA. V was pared by 2 bases and J by 2 bases, with 8 bases between. This CDR3 comprises 14 residues. For the CDR3, the DNA is TGTGCCAGCAGCTTACGGGGGACCACAGATACGCAGTATTTT. Translating gives CASSLRGTTDTQYF.

This sequence joins TRBV4-2 and TRBJ1-5; 9 bases map to TRBD1. Germline CDR1 LGHNA, CDR2 YNFKEQ. This CDR3 contains 15 residues. The V gene end was trimmed by 1 base and the J gene end by 5 bases; junction bases not matched to a gene: 3. The CDR3: CASSQGDRADQPQHF. For the CDR3, the DNA is TGTGCCAGCAGCCAAGGGGACAGGGCGGATCAGCCCCAGCATTTT.

This clone is medium-sized (0.01 to 0.1%) within its sample. The chain carries TRBV2 and TRBJ1-2, with 7 nucleotides matching TRBD1. The CDR3 loop spans 14 amino acids. Germline V lookup: CDR1 SNHLY, CDR2 FYNNEI. V shed 6 bases and J 4 bases; nucleotides not matched to a gene: 8. CDR3 nucleotides: TGTGCCAGCAGCCGGGACAGTTCTGCCTATGGCTACACCTTC. This codes for CASSRDSSAYGYTF.

The chain has TRBV5-1 and TRBJ1-2, with 8 bases matching TRBD1. There are 14 residues in the CDR3. Germline V gene sequence: CDR1 SGHRS, CDR2 YFSETQ. V was pared by 2 bases and J by 5 bases, with 5 bases of the junction left unmatched. The CDR3 region has the DNA TGCGCCAGCAGCTTAGGACAGGGCCCATATGGCTACACCTTC. Amino acids: CASSLGQGPYGYTF.

This clone was observed a single time. This rearrangement joins TRBV4-2 to TRBJ2-5; 9 bases are a match to TRBD2. CDR1 and CDR2 (germline): LGHNA, YNFKEQ. The J segment lost 5 bases and the V segment lost 0 bases, leaving 7 bases of the junction unmatched. The CDR3 has 16 amino acids. This CDR3 is CASSQDASGEWETQYF. The CDR3 nucleotides read TGTGCCAGCAGCCAAGATGCTAGCGGGGAGTGGGAGACCCAGTACTTC.

This chain joins TRBV10-3 and TRBJ2-3, with 8 bases fitting TRBD2. Germline V CDR1 and CDR2: ENHRY, SYGVKD. This CDR3 comprises 14 residues. J gave up 6 bases and V 3 bases, and 5 bases lay outside the gene matches. DNA for the CDR3: TGTGCCATCAGTGATAGCGGGGTGGGGGATACGCAGTATTTT. This codes for CAISDSGVGDTQYF.

This clone came up a few times. V gene TRBV2 combines with J gene TRBJ1-2; D uncertain. There are 12 residues in the CDR3. Germline CDR1 and CDR2: SNHLY and FYNNEI. The V gene lost 3 bases and the J gene lost 5 bases, with 7 bases spanning the gap. The CDR3 DNA follows: TGTGCCAGCAGTGAGACTGGGTATGGCTACACCTTC. This translates into CASSETGYGYTF.

This sequence joins TRBV5-4 and TRBJ1-6; 7 bases fit TRBD1. The CDR3 has 14 amino acids. In germline, CDR1 is SGHNT, CDR2 YYREEE (reference sequence). V lost 1 base, J lost 6 bases, and 1 base stayed unmatched. The CDR3 DNA reads as TGTGCCAGCAGCTTGACAGGGGCTAATTCACCCCTCCACTTT. This translates into CASSLTGANSPLHF. The entire variable domain, with the rest obtained from reference TRBV5-4 and TRBJ1-6, is as follows: ETGVTQSPTHLIKTRGQQVTLRCSSQSGHNTVSWYQQALGQGPQFIFQYYREEENGRGNFPPRFSGLQFPNYSSELNVNALELDDSALYLCASSLTGANSPLHFGNGTRLTVT.

V usage is TRBV7-9 and J usage is TRBJ2-5, with 7 bases lining up with TRBD1. The germline V gene has CDR1 SEHNR and CDR2 FQNEAQ (reference sequence). The CDR3 sequence is 15 residues long. J was trimmed by 0 bases and V by 2 bases; bases with no gene match: 3. CDR3 DNA sequence: TGTGCCAGCAGCTTAATACAGGGGTACCAAGAGACCCAGTACTTC. Translation: CASSLIQGYQETQYF.

This chain joins TRBV30 and TRBJ2-1; the D gene is possibly TRBD2 (6 bases). The CDR3 has 16 amino acids. Trimming took 0 bases from V and 5 from J, leaving 17 bases between them. Germline CDR1 is GTSNPN and CDR2 is SVGIG (reference sequence). CDR3 amino acids: CAWSVSWRDSDNEQFF. CDR3 DNA: TGTGCCTGGAGTGTAAGTTGGAGGGATTCCGACAATGAGCAGTTCTTC.

The gene calls are TRBV5-1 and TRBJ2-7, with 10 bases lining up with TRBD2. CDR1 and CDR2 (germline): SGHRS, YFSETQ. V lost 1 base and J lost 1; bases outside the gene matches: 5. The CDR3 runs 16 residues. CDR3 protein: CASSLTGTSVSYEQYF. DNA of the CDR3: TGCGCCAGCAGCTTGACAGGGACTAGCGTGTCCTACGAGCAGTACTTC.

V is TRBV5-6 and J is TRBJ2-2; the D gene is possibly TRBD1 (5 bases). CDR3 size: 16 residues. Germline V gene sequence: CDR1 SGHDT, CDR2 YYEEEE. Trimming cost V 0 bases and J 3 bases, with 12 bases left between them. The CDR3 region is CASSLAAWGHTGELFF. As DNA, the CDR3 is TGTGCCAGCAGCTTGGCAGCCTGGGGCCACACCGGGGAGCTGTTTTTT.

This chain connects TRBV5-8 to TRBJ2-6; D perhaps matches TRBD2 (5 bases). V lost 4 bases and J 0 bases, leaving 8 bases between the germline ends. The CDR3 is 15 amino acids. Germline V gene data show CDR1 as SGHTS and CDR2 as YDEGEE. The CDR3 DNA follows: TGTGCCAGCAGCCACGGACTCTCTGGGGCCAACGTCCTGACTTTC. Its translation is CASSHGLSGANVLTF.

The chain links TRBV2 to TRBJ2-7; 8 nucleotides agree with TRBD2. Losses at the gene ends were 4 bases for V and 4 bases for J; bases not matched to a gene: 6. CDR3 length: 14 amino acids. CDR1 SNHLY and CDR2 FYNNEI come from the germline V gene. Written as DNA, the CDR3 is TGTGCCAGCAGTGTTGGGACTAGAGGTTACGAGCAGTACTTC. Protein: CASSVGTRGYEQYF.

This chain connects TRBV25-1 to TRBJ2-3; D unresolved. The CDR3 runs to 14 residues. V shed 2 bases and J shed 4 bases, with 10 bases lying between them. Germline lookup yields CDR1 MGHDK and CDR2 SYGVNS. The CDR3 DNA reads as TGTGCCAGCAGTGAAGATAGCTGGGCAGATACGCAGTATTTT. As protein: CASSEDSWADTQYF.

The chain is built from TRBV18 and TRBJ2-7; possibly TRBD1 for D (5 bases). V was pared by 4 bases and J by 2 bases, with 12 bases between. CDR1 and CDR2 from the germline V gene are KGHSH and LQKENI. The CDR3 runs 14 residues. The CDR3 loop is CASSRATEAYEQYF. The CDR3, as DNA: TGTGCCAGCTCACGAGCGACAGAGGCCTACGAGCAGTACTTC.

The rearrangement joins TRBV19 to TRBJ2-1; D is possibly TRBD1 (6 bases). Germline values: CDR1 LNHDA, CDR2 SQIVND (reference sequence). The ends were cut back, 1 base at V and 7 bases at J, with 14 bases in the middle. This CDR3 spans 15 amino acids. This CDR3 is CASSIAGEGANEQFF. The CDR3 DNA is TGTGCCAGTAGTATAGCAGGGGAAGGGGCGAATGAGCAGTTCTTC.

This rearrangement joins TRBV28 to TRBJ2-5; perhaps TRBD2 as D (5 bases). There are 13 residues in the CDR3. Germline loops: CDR1 MDHEN, CDR2 SYDVKM. V shed 9 bases and J shed 9 bases, with 20 bases lying between them. For the CDR3, the DNA is TGTGCCAGTTTAAAGGATTGGGCCGGGGCCCAGTACTTC. It specifies CASLKDWAGAQYF.

V and J are TRBV6-5 and TRBJ1-1; 7 bases map to TRBD1. CDR1 is MNHEY and CDR2 is SVGAGI in the germline V gene. J was trimmed by 2 bases and V by 6 bases; bases with no gene match: 6. This CDR3 is 14 amino acids long. The CDR3 nucleotides read TGTGCCAGCAGGACGACAGGGATCAACACTGAAGCTTTCTTT. Translating it yields CASRTTGINTEAFF.

The gene calls are TRBV6-6 and TRBJ1-2; possibly TRBD1 for D (5 bases). Per germline, CDR1 MNHNY and CDR2 SVGAGI (reference sequence). With 7 bases removed from V and 4 bases from J, the gap between germline ends came to 19 bases. This CDR3 spans 15 amino acids. CDR3 coding DNA: TGTGCCAGCATAATTCCCCGGGCAGGGATCTATGGCTACACCTTC. The encoded protein is CASIIPRAGIYGYTF.

This chain joins TRBV28 and TRBJ2-7; possibly TRBD2 for D (7 bases). CDR1 is MDHEN, CDR2 SYDVKM, per germline. The CDR3 loop spans 15 amino acids. The V end lost 6 bases, the J end lost 0 bases, and 15 bases lay between the germline ends. DNA of the CDR3: TGTGCCAGCAGGGGGGGGGACATCAGCTCCTACGAGCAGTACTTC. This gives the protein CASRGGDISSYEQYF.